This TCR beta chain was obtained from a study of T-cell reconstitution after alpha-beta-depleted transplantation in children. Germline CDR1 SGHRS, CDR2 YFSETQ. The CDR3 covers 17 residues. The V end was cut by 1 base, the J end by 2 bases, with 17 bases between. Study conclusions and caveats: It was surviving recipient T cells and thymic progenitors that gave some patients high TCRbeta diversity at day 60.

The authors prepared the TCRbeta library with unique molecular identifiers. TCRdb re-derived calls from the PCR reads in MiXCR, one entry per CDR3 protein. Among 750,000 to 950,000 distinct CDR3 sequences listed, 15% to 20% were seen once. This clonotype came up many times. Its specificity is unknown. Here the sequenced sample was PBMCs, mostly from graft donor cells, taken 360 days after TCRalphabeta/CD19-depleted stem cell transplant. The receptor comes from a male patient younger than 18 who had a stem cell transplant for acute lymphoblastic leukemia, so the T cells may come from the graft donor. The chain links TRBV5-1 to TRBJ2-3, with D possibly matching TRBD1 (5 bases). In DNA, the CDR3 is TGCGCCAGCAGCTTGACGGCAGGGCCAACGACCACAGATACGCAGTATTTT. Residues: CASSLTAGPTTTDTQYF.